This entry features one TCR beta chain sequence. Repertoires were generated with immunoSEQ multiplex PCR, while TCRdb's copy carries only in-frame clones and drops some. Among 350,000 to 400,000 clones listed, roughly 88% were seen once. This sample is part of a study of blood T cell repertoires in COVID-19. Germline CDR1 is KGHSH and CDR2 is LQKENI. This CDR3 has 13 amino acids. V shed 3 bases and J 7 bases; nucleotides not matched to a gene: 2. Sequenced sample: PBMCs or T cells enriched from blood (not recorded which). The chain is built from TRBV18 and TRBJ2-2; TRBD1 agrees at 7 bases. The TCR was taken from a woman aged 30 to 39 with acute COVID-19. Here the CDR3 DNA reads TGTGCCAGCTCACCGCGACAGGGCGGGGAGCTGTTTTTT. Protein product: CASSPRQGGELFF. The full variable domain, in which reference TRBV18 and TRBJ2-2 provide the parts outside the CDR3, is NAGVMQNPRHLVRRRGQEARLRCSPMKGHSHVYWYRQLPEEGLKFMVYLQKENIIDESGMPKERFSAEFPKEGPSILRIQQVVRGDSAAYFCASSPRQGGELFFGEGSRLTVL.